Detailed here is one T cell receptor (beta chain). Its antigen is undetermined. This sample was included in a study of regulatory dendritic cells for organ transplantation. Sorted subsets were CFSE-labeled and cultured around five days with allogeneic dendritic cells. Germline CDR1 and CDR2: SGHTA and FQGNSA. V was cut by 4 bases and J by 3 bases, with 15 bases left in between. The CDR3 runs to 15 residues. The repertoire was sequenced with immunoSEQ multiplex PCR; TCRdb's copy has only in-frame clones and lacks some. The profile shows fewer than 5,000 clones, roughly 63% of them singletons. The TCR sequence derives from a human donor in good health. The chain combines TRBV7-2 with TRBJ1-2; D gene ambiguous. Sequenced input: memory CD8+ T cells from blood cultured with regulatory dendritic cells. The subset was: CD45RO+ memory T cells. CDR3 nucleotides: TGTGCCAGCAGCTCCACGCCACCGAGTCACTATGGCTACACCTTC. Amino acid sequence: CASSSTPPSHYGYTF.